Presented here are 23 T cell receptor beta chains from one specimen sequenced in a study of tumor-infiltrating lymphocytes in primary liver carcinoma. The template, roughly 510 ng total RNA, yielded TCR beta cDNA made with a constant-region primer. Generation of the TCR beta libraries relied on three nested multiplex PCR rounds using slightly modified ARM-PCR. It was with TRBV1-TRBV30 forward primers and a C-beta reverse primer that the first two PCR rounds were run, at about 10 cycles each. MiXCR was run by TCRdb on the multiplex PCR reads, yielding one entry per CDR3 protein. The table includes 90,000 to 110,000 distinct CDR3 sequences, 82% detected once. Co-extracting RNA and DNA was done with roughly 17-32 mg of unsorted bulk tissue as input. What was sequenced was liver tumor tissue from sampling region 3. Regarding subset: tumor region T3, left-lateral pole. The receptor source for this set is a man aged 35 to 55 with primary liver carcinoma and hepatitis B virus infection.

This clonotype was counted once. The chain joins TRBV6-5 to TRBJ2-7, with 7 bases identical to TRBD2. After removal of 5 bases from V and 6 bases from J, the junction contained 10 bases not matched to a gene. The CDR3 runs to 14 residues. Germline V CDR1 and CDR2: MNHEY, SVGAGI. The CDR3 is CASSAAGVGIEQYF. CDR3 coding DNA: TGTGCCAGCAGTGCCGCGGGAGTCGGGATCGAGCAGTACTTC.

This rearrangement joins TRBV12-3 or TRBV12-4 to TRBJ1-5; D is unresolved. The CDR3 has 13 amino acids. Trimming stripped 6 bases from V and 3 bases from J, with 9 bases between. The chain's CDR3 is CASRNCFNQPQHF. For the CDR3, the DNA is TGTGCCAGCAGGAACTGCTTCAATCAGCCCCAGCATTTT.

Notes on this clonotype: No conserved phenylalanine or tryptophan ends this CDR3, so it is likely a read error. This chain connects TRBV5-1 to TRBJ2-3; 9 bases fit TRBD1. The CDR3 length is 13 residues. CDR1 is SGHRS, CDR2 YFSETQ, per germline. In nucleotides, the CDR3 is TGCGCCAGCAGCTTACAGGGGGCAGAAACGCAGTATTAT. This translates into CASSLQGAETQYY.

This clonotype was seen only once. A much more abundant neighbour one base away suggests this may be a read error. The V gene is TRBV24-1, the J gene TRBJ1-1; D is unclear. Per germline, CDR1 KGHDR and CDR2 SFDVKD. This CDR3 region has 15 residues. The V end lost 9 bases, the J end lost 6 bases, and 22 bases lay between the germline ends. The CDR3 bases are TGTGCCACCTCGGGGAGAGGGCGGCGGGATCCTGAAGCTTTCTTT. Encoded protein: CATSGRGRRDPEAFF.

The rearrangement joins TRBV11-3 to TRBJ2-1; D is ambiguous. The germline CDR1 and CDR2 sequences are SGHNT and YENEEA. The length of the CDR3 is 12 residues. The V end was cut by 6 bases, the J end by 7 bases, with 10 bases between. CDR3 sequence: CASSLNTNEQFF. CDR3 DNA: TGTGCCAGCAGTTTAAATACGAATGAGCAGTTCTTC.

About this clonotype itself: The junction shows a germline mismatch at one end, possibly a read error. The chain is built from TRBV6-6 and TRBJ1-1; 8 bases are a match to TRBD1. The CDR3 consists of 13 residues. Looked up from germline, CDR1 is MNHNY and CDR2 is SVGAGI (reference sequence). In nucleotides, the CDR3 is TGTGTCAGAAGCACAGGGGGGACTACTGAGGCTTTCTTT. It translates to CVRSTGGTTEAFF.

Comment on this clonotype: This CDR3 is missing its conserved last phenylalanine or tryptophan, likely due to a read error. The genes are TRBV7-9 and TRBJ1-3; no clear D gene. CDR1 and CDR2 (germline): SEHNR, FQNEAQ (reference sequence). The CDR3 contains 16 residues. Deletions cut 5 bases from V and 3 bases from J, with 17 bases between. The CDR3 DNA reads TGTGCCAGCAGCCCACCCTCCGGGGTCAGTGGAAACACCATATATATT. Protein product: CASSPPSGVSGNTIYI.

Comment on this clonotype: A much bigger clone sits one base away, suggesting this may be a read error. This chain joins TRBV2 and TRBJ1-5, with 8 bases fitting TRBD1. CDR3 length: 17 amino acids. Germline-derived CDR1 and CDR2 are SNHLY and FYNNEI. The CDR3 coding sequence is TGTGCCAGCAGTGACGGGCCAGGGGGCGCGAGCAATCAGCCCCAGCTTTTT. It translates to CASSDGPGGASNQPQLF. Looking up the rest from reference TRBV2 and TRBJ1-5 gives the full variable domain: EPEVTQTPSHQVTQMGQEVILRCVPISNHLYFYWYRQILGQKVEFLVSFYNNEISEKSEIFDDQFSVERPDGSNFTLKIRSTKLEDSAMYFCASSDGPGGASNQPQLFGDGTRLSIL.

The V gene is TRBV20-1, the J gene TRBJ2-7, with 9 bases fitting TRBD2. The CDR3 loop spans 16 amino acids. The germline gives CDR1 DFQATT, CDR2 SNEGSKA (reference sequence). Germline trimming cut 0 bases from V and 3 bases from J; bases unmatched to any gene: 9. Written as DNA, the CDR3 is TGCAGTGCTAGAGATACCCAGCGGGAGGCCATCTACGAGCAGTACTTC. Translating it yields CSARDTQREAIYEQYF.

Points on this clonotype: An end of the junction does not agree with germline; a read error may underlie this. This rearrangement joins TRBV10-3 to TRBJ2-2; D call uncertain. This CDR3 region has 13 residues. CDR1 is ENHRY and CDR2 is SYGVKD in the germline V gene. In DNA form, the CDR3 reads TGTACCATCAGTGATACAGACACCAGGGAGCTGTTTTTT. Protein sequence: CTISDTDTRELFF.

About this clonotype itself: This likely comes from a read error, as the CDR3 has no conserved phenylalanine or tryptophan at its end. The chain has TRBV6-1 and TRBJ2-4; TRBD2 is a possible D gene (6 bases). In germline, CDR1 is MNHNS, CDR2 SASEGT. This CDR3 has 15 residues. Here the CDR3 reads CASSDAGIAKKIQYL. CDR3 DNA: TGTGCCAGCAGTGACGCGGGGATAGCCAAAAAGATTCAGTACTTA.

As concerns this clonotype: At one boundary the junction diverges from the germline segment, which might be a read error. CDR3 DNA sequence: TGTGCCAGCAGCAAAACCGGGACGCAGAACTATGGCTACACCTTC. It specifies CASSKTGTQNYGYTF. V is TRBV4-1 and J is TRBJ1-2; D might be TRBD1 (5 bases). Germline V gene data show CDR1 as MGHRA and CDR2 as YSYEKL. The CDR3 has 15 amino acids.

Note on this clonotype: Compared with germline, one end of the junction differs, possibly owing to a read error. The chain couples TRBV10-2 to TRBJ2-7, with 16 bases that match TRBD2. From germline, CDR1 is WSHSY and CDR2 SAAADI. The CDR3 runs to 17 residues. Here the CDR3 reads CTSTLSGTSGRANEQYF. As DNA, the CDR3 is TGCACCAGTACCTTATCCGGGACTAGCGGGAGGGCCAACGAGCAGTACTTC.

The chain combines TRBV12-5 with TRBJ2-1; TRBD1 is a possible D gene (6 bases). The V and J ends lost 5 bases and 11 bases respectively, with 13 bases between them. The length of the CDR3 is 12 residues. From germline, CDR1 is LGHNT and CDR2 FRNRAP. In DNA, the CDR3 is TGTGCTAGTGGTATCCAAGGGGGTAAGCAGTTCTTC. This gives the protein CASGIQGGKQFF.

CDR3 coding DNA: TGTGCCAGCAGTGTGACTAGCGGGAGGGCCAGCGGAGAGCTGTTTTTT. Protein: CASSVTSGRASGELFF. The J gene is TRBJ2-2, the V gene TRBV6-1, with 14 bases that match TRBD2. V was pared by 4 bases and J by 11 bases, with 9 bases of the junction left unmatched. This CDR3 contains 16 residues. Germline V lookup: CDR1 MNHNS, CDR2 SASEGT.

This clonotype was detected a few times. The rearrangement links TRBV4-2 to TRBJ2-1; TRBD1 or TRBD2 may be the D gene (6 bases each). There are 16 residues in the CDR3. V lost 3 bases and J lost 5, with 17 bases in between. CDR1 and CDR2 from the germline V gene are LGHNA and YNFKEQ. This CDR3 reads CASSHAGGQVNNEQFF. DNA for the CDR3: TGTGCCAGCAGCCATGCCGGGGGACAAGTGAACAATGAGCAGTTCTTC.

Turning to this clonotype: A read error may produce the germline difference seen at one junction end. This rearrangement joins TRBV11-2 to TRBJ2-6, with D perhaps TRBD1 or TRBD2 (5 bases each). This CDR3 region has 15 residues. Germline CDR1 SGHAT, CDR2 FQNNGV. DNA of the CDR3: TGTGCCATCCAGCGGCCGCGCTCTGGGGCCAACGCCCCGACATTC. It yields the protein CAIQRPRSGANAPTF.

The chain carries TRBV11-3 and TRBJ2-7; tentatively, D is TRBD1 (5 bases). The germline gives CDR1 SGHNT, CDR2 YENEEA. Trimming stripped 8 bases from V and 1 base from J, with 12 bases between. The CDR3 spans 13 residues. CDR3 region: CASGVRQSYEQYF. CDR3 sequence (DNA): TGTGCCAGCGGCGTCAGACAGTCCTACGAGCAGTACTTC.

As concerns this clonotype: An end of the junction differs from the germline gene, which may be a read error. The V and J genes are TRBV11-2 and TRBJ1-4; D not resolved. The CDR3 loop spans 14 amino acids. Per the germline V gene, CDR1 is SGHAT and CDR2 is FQNNGV. CDR3 in DNA: TGTGTCAGCAGCTTCGACCAAGAAGGTGAAAAATTGTTTTTT. Translated: CVSSFDQEGEKLFF.

In this sample, this clonotype turned up once. Mismatch with germline at one junction end may stem from a read error. The chain is built from TRBV4-2 and TRBJ2-3, with TRBD2 matching 7 bases. Germline CDR1 is LGHNA and CDR2 is YNFKEQ. The CDR3 has 15 amino acids. CDR3 nucleotides: TGTGCCAGCAACCAAGATGGCGGGAGTGCAGATACGCAGTATTTT. It yields the protein CASNQDGGSADTQYF.

In its sample, this clonotype was seen a few times. One end of the junction fails to match germline, which may point to a read error. The V gene is TRBV6-6, the J gene TRBJ1-1; possible D gene TRBD1, 5 bases. The CDR3 length is 13 residues. Per germline, CDR1 MNHNY and CDR2 SVGAGI (reference sequence). The CDR3 is CVSAGRADTETFF. CDR3 DNA sequence: TGTGTCAGCGCCGGCAGAGCGGACACTGAAACTTTCTTT.

This clonotype showed up just once. The CDR3 does not close with the conserved phenylalanine or tryptophan, likely indicating a read error. It is unclear where the CDR3 begins or ends on the DNA, so no DNA is shown, and the CDR3 is as TCRdb lists it. This chain connects TRBV6-6 to TRBJ1-1; no DNA check was done on the table's D call, TRBD1. The CDR3 is 14 amino acids long, termini counted. The germline gives CDR1 MNHNY, CDR2 SVGAGI (reference sequence). This CDR3 is CASRRTGVRPEASI.

On this clonotype itself: Mismatch with germline at one junction end may stem from a read error. This chain joins TRBV11-2 and TRBJ2-7; tentatively, D is TRBD1 (5 bases). CDR3 size: 14 residues. CDR1 is SGHAT, CDR2 FQNNGV, per germline. CDR3 protein: CASSSNRNFSEQYF. CDR3 in DNA: TGTGCCAGCAGCTCTAACAGGAACTTCTCCGAGCAATACTTC.